This T cell receptor beta chain was obtained from a study of blood T cell repertoires in COVID-19. Study context: The study drew acute and convalescent COVID-19 samples from the United States, Italy and Spain. Sources were T cells, B-cell-depleted T cells, or PBMCs; the material itself was cDNA or gDNA.

Using immunoSEQ multiplex PCR, the repertoire was profiled, and TCRdb retains in-frame clones only, with some absent. The table includes around 200,000 clones, under 90% detected once. The CDR3 covers 14 residues. The germline gives CDR1 SNHLY, CDR2 FYNNEI. Trimming pared 11 bases from V and 0 bases from J, leaving 15 bases between. This sequence originates from a human donor in a cohort sampled during active COVID-19. The chain carries TRBV2 and TRBJ2-3, with a possible D match to TRBD2 (7 bases). Sequenced: peripheral blood. DNA for the CDR3: TGTGCCGGAAGGGGGGGGCCAAGCACAGATACGCAGTATTTT. Translated: CAGRGGPSTDTQYF.